This T cell receptor (beta chain) was obtained from a study of beta chain features in type 1 diabetes. Isolated RNA was reverse transcribed in full, so expressed TCRB transcripts were sequenced. TCRdb's table, derived via immunoSEQ multiplex PCR, lists solely in-frame clones and lacks some. The profile shows about 320,000 clones, 14% of them singletons. A note on this clone: The antigen remains unidentified.

General study results and limits: Comparison showed that naive, central memory and Treg TCRB repertoires appeared more similar among patients than among healthy donors. Moderate yet significant TCRB CDR3 shortening was seen in Type 1 diabetes patients in all four CD4+ subsets.

Every single donor gave one heparinised blood draw, and these averaged about 120 mL. Central memory, naive, regulatory and stem cell-like memory CD4+ cells were sorted by CD45RO/CCR7/CD25/CD127/CD95/CD27. The CDR3 sequence is 14 residues long. Germline-derived CDR1 and CDR2 are ENHRY and SYGVKD. V gave up 6 bases and J gave up 6 bases, with 12 bases separating them. The sequence came from a man aged 25 to 40 in good health. The sample consisted of central memory CD4+ T cells from blood. This chain joins TRBV10-3 and TRBJ1-6, with D maybe TRBD1 (6 bases). DNA for the CDR3: TGTGCCATCAGGGGAGGGGGAGGTAATTCACCCCTCCACTTT. This translates into CAIRGGGGNSPLHF.